This T cell receptor (beta chain) was recorded in a study of cytomegalovirus exposure and HLA in healthy donors. V lost 3 bases to trimming and J lost 7 bases, with 12 bases between them. From germline, CDR1 is SGHTA and CDR2 FQGTGA. The CDR3 runs 13 residues. In the PCR, 60 Vbeta and 13 Jbeta primers were used. Clones were sequenced by immunoSEQ multiplex PCR, and TCRdb holds only the in-frame ones, with some missing. The sample holds fewer than 40,000 clones, 86% seen once. The TCR sequence derives from a woman aged 40 to 50 in good health and CMV-seropositive. The chain links TRBV7-3 to TRBJ1-2; D is perhaps TRBD1 (6 bases). What was sequenced was PBMCs. The CDR3 sequence is CASSFQGLIGYTF. The CDR3 DNA reads TGTGCCAGCAGCTTTCAGGGGCTAATTGGCTACACCTTC.